This T cell receptor beta chain is drawn from a study of low-dose radiotherapy and immunotherapy resistance in tumors. This clonotype was seen at least ten times. TRAV- and TRBV-specific primers were used for first-strand cDNA, which covered alpha and beta chains. TCR amplification involved about 20 PCR cycles with a constant-region primer and V-primer adapter. From the reads, TCRdb called clonotypes with MiXCR, one entry per CDR3 protein. This table holds around 99,000 distinct CDR3 sequences, 9.4% found once. Noted time point: before trial treatment. The germline CDR1 and CDR2 sequences are KGHSH and LQKENI. With 6 bases removed from V and 5 bases from J, the gap between germline ends came to 10 bases. The CDR3 totals 12 residues.

This TCR came from a male donor with prostate cancer. The chain employs TRBV18 and TRBJ1-1; D ambiguous. Sequencing used PBMCs, obtained before treatment. The CDR3 sequence is CASSLQRTEAFF. For the CDR3, the DNA is TGTGCCAGCTCCCTCCAGAGAACTGAAGCTTTCTTT.